This T cell receptor beta chain was obtained from a study of cytomegalovirus exposure and HLA in healthy donors. Overall study: The same platform used for the roughly 600 first-cohort repertoires was also used for the 95 to 150 validation repertoires, as a later analysis reported. Study conclusions and caveats: While the bulk of TCR sequences proved rare, some public TCRs turned up in many donors. A subsequent analysis found that TCR clusters from the first cohort also tended to co-occur in the 120 or so validation repertoires, with approximately 94% of cluster scores above 0. Both high specificity and high sensitivity reportedly marked the classifier's diagnosis of cytomegalovirus status.

Sequencing used immunoSEQ multiplex PCR; TCRdb keeps in-frame clones, though not all of them. The top ten clones hold over 0.8% of a sample with more than 250,000 clones, just over 85% of them seen once. Concerning this clone: Its antigen is unidentified.

This CDR3 region has 11 residues. The V end lost 1 base, the J end lost 12 bases, and 7 bases lay between the germline ends. CDR1 is MNHEY, CDR2 SVGAGI, per germline. This chain joins TRBV6-5 and TRBJ2-1; a weak D match, TRBD2 (5 bases). The sample was PBMCs. The source is a woman in her late teens or twenties in good health and CMV-seronegative. CDR3 nucleotides: TGTGCCAGCAGTTACTTGACTACGCAGTTCTTC. Translated: CASSYLTTQFF.